A selection of T cell receptor beta chains follows, all from one sample in a study of CD8+ T cells in alopecia areata. Clones were sequenced by immunoSEQ multiplex PCR, and TCRdb holds only the in-frame ones, with some missing. The sample has over 150,000 clones, approximately 60% seen once. Source: CD4+ T cells sorted from blood, taken at week 24, from a patient treated with tofacitinib. The receptors were gathered from a human donor with alopecia areata. Each CDR3 is given with its conserved first and last residue. D genes are given only for firm matches. Not every row has a clone size; where given, it reads once, few, many or a size class.

clone_size d_call j_call v_call cdr3_aa cdr3_nt
few TRBD1 TRBJ1-2 TRBV4-2 CASSQPGQGAQDYGYTF TGTGCCAGCAGCCAACCCGGACAGGGGGCGCAGGACTATGGCTACACCTTC
once TRBD2 TRBJ2-1 TRBV29-1 CSVALGLAGGEQFF TGCAGCGTTGCCCTGGGACTAGCGGGGGGAGAGCAGTTCTTC
- - TRBJ2-7 TRBV4-1 CASSRGGSSYEQYF TGCGCCAGCAGCCGTGGAGGGAGCTCCTACGAGCAGTACTTC
- - TRBJ2-7 TRBV7-9 CASSLGGHREQYF TGTGCCAGCAGCTTAGGGGGACACCGCGAGCAGTACTTC
- - TRBJ2-2 TRBV29-1 CSVVRQGNTGELFF TGCAGCGTTGTTAGGCAGGGGAACACCGGGGAGCTGTTTTTT
- TRBD2 TRBJ2-3 TRBV6-5 CASSVAGATDTQYF TGTGCCAGCAGTGTAGCGGGGGCTACAGATACGCAGTATTTT
few TRBD1 TRBJ2-5 TRBV9 CASSVQQGAGETQYF TGTGCCAGCAGCGTACAGCAGGGGGCCGGGGAGACCCAGTACTTC
- - TRBJ1-1 TRBV27 CASSAVMGMTEAFF TGTGCCAGCAGTGCCGTTATGGGTATGACTGAAGCTTTCTTT
few - TRBJ2-7 TRBV11-2 CASSLKDIPMSYEQYF TGTGCCAGCAGCCTAAAGGACATACCTATGTCCTACGAGCAGTACTTC
- - TRBJ1-2 TRBV2 CASSESDYGYTF TGTGCCAGCAGTGAATCGGACTATGGCTACACCTTC
- TRBD2 TRBJ2-5 TRBV29-1 CSALAVHQETQYF TGCAGCGCCCTAGCGGTCCACCAAGAGACCCAGTACTTC
- - TRBJ2-6 TRBV19 CASRELRGANVLTF TGTGCCAGTAGAGAGTTGAGGGGGGCCAACGTCCTGACTTTC
- TRBD2 TRBJ2-1 TRBV7-2 CASRGPGTSEQFF TGTGCCAGCCGGGGACCTGGGACTAGTGAGCAGTTCTTC
- - TRBJ1-4 TRBV5-1 CASSSALAGELFF TGCGCCAGCAGCTCGGCGCTGGCGGGGGAACTGTTTTTT
- - TRBJ1-3 TRBV30 CAWNIGNTIYF TGTGCCTGGAATATCGGAAACACCATATATTTT
few - TRBJ2-3 TRBV7-2 CASSLHTDTQYF TGTGCCAGCAGCCTACACACAGATACGCAGTATTTT
few - TRBJ2-2 TRBV6-1 CASSFLGSGELFF TGTGCCAGCAGTTTCTTGGGGTCCGGGGAGCTGTTTTTT
once - TRBJ1-2 TRBV29-1 CSVPPGGEGGYTF TGCAGCGTGCCCCCCGGGGGGGAGGGTGGCTACACCTTC
- - TRBJ2-4 TRBV7-2 CASSRTGSFVGDIQYF TGTGCCAGCAGCCGGACCGGGTCTTTCGTGGGAGACATTCAGTACTTC
- - TRBJ1-5 TRBV30 CAWSMGINQPQHF TGTGCCTGGAGTATGGGAATCAATCAGCCCCAGCATTTT
- - TRBJ2-5 TRBV29-1 CSVGGPGFQETQYF TGCAGCGTCGGGGGGCCGGGTTTTCAAGAGACCCAGTACTTC
- - TRBJ1-5 TRBV5-1 CASSLGTGSQPQHF TGCGCCAGCAGCTTGGGCACGGGGAGTCAGCCCCAGCATTTT
- TRBD1 TRBJ2-7 TRBV10-2 CASSEPGGLGEQYF TGCGCCAGCAGTGAGCCAGGGGGATTGGGCGAGCAGTACTTC
- - TRBJ2-6 TRBV15 CATSLHGLDAGANVLTF TGTGCCACCAGCCTACACGGGCTTGACGCTGGGGCCAACGTCCTGACTTTC
once - TRBJ2-3 TRBV25-1 CASSDAGRRMQYF TGTGCCAGCAGTGATGCCGGCCGTAGGATGCAGTATTTT
- TRBD1 TRBJ2-1 TRBV25-1 CASLGQGFNNEQFF TGTGCCAGCCTGGGACAGGGGTTCAACAATGAGCAGTTCTTC
- - TRBJ1-2 TRBV15 CATAVTLRDGYTF TGTGCCACCGCGGTCACTTTACGCGACGGCTACACCTTC
- TRBD1 TRBJ2-3 TRBV28 CASSRTGPPDTQYF TGTGCCAGCAGTCGGACAGGGCCACCAGATACGCAGTATTTT
few - TRBJ2-7 TRBV19 CASSPYGSKRTEQYF TGTGCCAGTAGTCCCTACGGGAGCAAGAGGACCGAGCAGTACTTC
- - TRBJ2-7 TRBV18 CASSPSTGTNSYEQYF TGTGCCAGCTCACCATCCACCGGGACAAACTCCTACGAGCAGTACTTC
- TRBD1 TRBJ2-1 TRBV19 CASKTGGTNEQFF TGTGCCAGCAAGACAGGGGGCACCAATGAGCAGTTCTTC
- - TRBJ1-1 TRBV30 CAWSVSNTEAFF TGTGCCTGGAGTGTTAGTAACACTGAAGCTTTCTTT
medium-sized TRBD1 TRBJ1-5 TRBV19 CASSPGQGRTQPQHF TGTGCCAGTAGTCCCGGACAGGGTAGGACTCAGCCCCAGCATTTT
few - TRBJ1-5 TRBV7-2 CASSPHTNQPQHF TGTGCCAGCAGTCCCCATACCAACCAGCCCCAGCATTTT
few - TRBJ2-5 TRBV29-1 CSVEEGGTGVETQYF TGCAGCGTTGAAGAAGGCGGGACGGGGGTGGAGACCCAGTACTTC
- TRBD1 TRBJ1-2 TRBV19 CASRTGTVYGYTF TGTGCCAGTAGAACCGGGACAGTATATGGCTACACCTTC
- - TRBJ2-5 TRBV6-5 CASSYSWDGRGETQYF TGTGCCAGCAGTTACTCATGGGACGGCCGAGGGGAGACCCAGTACTTC